This T cell receptor (beta chain) was obtained from a study of siplizumab effects on memory and regulatory T cells. V was clipped by 0 bases and J by 4 bases; unmatched bases: 15. Looked up from germline, CDR1 is SGHTA and CDR2 is FQGTGA. The CDR3 totals 19 residues. As concerns this clone: Its antigen remains unknown.

General study findings and limits: Alloreactive sequences from unstimulated CD4+ memory cells fell significantly with siplizumab. Major contributors to the alloresponse seemed to be naive T cells, which also appeared more diverse than memory cells. Controls showed an average of around 28% Treg-derived mappable alloreactive CD4+ clones, while siplizumab showed around 69%.

Some clones are missing from TCRdb's copy, which holds only in-frame ones; the method was immunoSEQ multiplex PCR. The sample records some 97,000 clones, 75% to 95% being singletons. The rearrangement uses TRBV7-3 and TRBJ2-5, with 9 bases matching TRBD2. Source material: CD4+ T cells sorted from blood. This receptor was identified in a human donor in good health. CDR3 nucleotides: TGTGCCAGCAGCTTAACGGGTGGAGCGGGGGGCCCGCCCCCAGAGACCCAGTACTTC. This gives the protein CASSLTGGAGGPPPETQYF.